Following are 5 T cell receptor beta chains from one sample sequenced in a study of metastatic and nonmetastatic thyroid tumors. Each patient came to thyroid surgery without any prior treatment (of any kind). TCRdb re-called clones via MiXCR from the PCR reads. The sample yields roughly 40,000 clones, about 19% seen once. Material for sequencing was tumor tissue. The receptors originated from a female donor with papillary thyroid cancer or a benign thyroid nodule (not recorded which). Some clones in this sample may be carry-over from other donors' samples.

This clone was counted many times. The chain combines TRBV11-2 with TRBJ2-7; 8 bases align to TRBD1. Germline V gene data show CDR1 as SGHAT and CDR2 as FQNNGV. The V and J ends lost 5 bases and 3 bases, in that order; junction bases with no gene match: 9. CDR3 length: 15 residues. The CDR3 spells CASSVTGTGVYEQYF. The CDR3 DNA reads as TGTGCCAGCAGCGTCACCGGGACAGGCGTCTACGAGCAGTACTTC.

This clone has just a few counts. An end of the junction does not agree with germline; a read error may underlie this. The chain uses TRBV6-6 and TRBJ1-2; 7 nucleotides agree with TRBD1. From germline, CDR1 is MNHNY and CDR2 SVGAGI (reference sequence). The CDR3 spans 16 residues. The CDR3 coding sequence is TGTGCTAGCATCTACTCGAAGGGGGCCTCGGTCTATGGCTACACCTTC. Translated: CASIYSKGASVYGYTF.

This clone was seen only a few times. The chain's CDR3 is CASTRATFTKQYF. The CDR3 DNA reads TGTGCCAGCACCAGGGCAACATTTACGAAGCAGTACTTC. The rearrangement links TRBV28 to TRBJ2-7; tentative D call: TRBD1 (5 bases). With 7 bases removed from V and 8 bases from J, the gap between germline ends came to 18 bases. Germline values: CDR1 MDHEN, CDR2 SYDVKM. The CDR3 loop spans 13 amino acids.

The chain couples TRBV7-8 to TRBJ2-7, with a possible D match to TRBD1 (5 bases). The CDR3 consists of 17 residues. Trimming took 3 bases from V and 5 from J, leaving 23 bases between them. Germline values: CDR1 SGHVS, CDR2 FQNEAQ. The DNA of the CDR3 is TGTGCCAGCAGCTTTAGGATGACAGTGGCCGTGGGGAACGAGCAGTACTTC. Encoded protein: CASSFRMTVAVGNEQYF. The entire variable domain, with the rest obtained from reference TRBV7-8 and TRBJ2-7, is as follows: GAGVSQSPRYKVAKRGQDVALRCDPISGHVSLFWYQQALGQGPEFLTYFQNEAQLDKSGLPSDRFFAERPEGSVSTLKIQRTQQEDSAVYLCASSFRMTVAVGNEQYFGPGTRLTVT.

There are many counts of this clone. The rearrangement links TRBV28 to TRBJ2-1, with no clear D. CDR3 length: 16 residues. Germline-derived CDR1 and CDR2 are MDHEN and SYDVKM. The V and J ends lost 5 bases and 6 bases respectively, with 20 bases between them. The CDR3 bases are TGTGCCAGCAGTGTCAATAGAGGCTACGGAATCAATGAGCAGTTCTTC. Translation: CASSVNRGYGINEQFF.